This T cell receptor beta chain was sequenced in a study of OX40 agonist ivuxolimab in advanced cancers. Study background: Partial responses were achieved by three patients, of whom one had hepatocellular carcinoma and two had cutaneous melanoma.

Sequencing used immunoSEQ multiplex PCR; TCRdb keeps in-frame clones, though not all of them. The data show about 64,000 clones, roughly 80% seen once. V gave up 5 bases and J gave up 6 bases; unmatched junction bases: 10. There are 15 residues in the CDR3. Germline V gene data show CDR1 as SGHTS and CDR2 as YDEGEE. This chain uses TRBV5-8 with TRBJ1-4, with 7 bases lining up with TRBD1. Sequencing was performed on CD4+ or CD8+ T cells sorted from blood, taken in a trial of the OX40 agonist ivuxolimab. The sequence was obtained from an adult with an advanced solid tumor such as melanoma, head and neck, liver or kidney cancer. The CDR3 here is CASSIRQGGHEKLFF. The CDR3 DNA reads as TGTGCCAGCAGTATCCGACAGGGCGGGCATGAAAAACTGTTTTTT.